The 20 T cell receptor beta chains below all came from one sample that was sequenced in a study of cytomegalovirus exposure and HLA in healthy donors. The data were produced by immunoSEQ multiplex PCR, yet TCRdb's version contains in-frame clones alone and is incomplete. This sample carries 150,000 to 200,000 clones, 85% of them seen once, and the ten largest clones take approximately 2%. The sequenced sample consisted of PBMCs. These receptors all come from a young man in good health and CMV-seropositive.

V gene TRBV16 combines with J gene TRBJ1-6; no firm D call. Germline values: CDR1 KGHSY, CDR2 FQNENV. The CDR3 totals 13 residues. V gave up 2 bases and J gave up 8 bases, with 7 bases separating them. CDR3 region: CASSQRQDSPLHF. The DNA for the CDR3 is TGTGCCAGCAGCCAACGGCAGGATTCACCCCTCCACTTT. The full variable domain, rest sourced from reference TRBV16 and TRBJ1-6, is GEEVAQTPKHLVRGEGQKAKLYCAPIKGHSYVFWYQQVLKNEFKFLISFQNENVFDETGMPKERFSAKCLPNSPCSLEIQATKLEDSAVYFCASSQRQDSPLHFGNGTRLTVT.

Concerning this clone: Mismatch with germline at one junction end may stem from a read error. The CDR3 region is CASSRGGAMGNEQFF. The CDR3 coding sequence is TGTGCTAGCAGCCGCGGGGGGGCTATGGGTAATGAGCAGTTCTTC. V gene TRBV7-7 combines with J gene TRBJ2-1, with 9 nucleotides matching TRBD2. This CDR3 is 15 amino acids long. Germline V CDR1 and CDR2: SSHAT, FNYEAQ (reference sequence).

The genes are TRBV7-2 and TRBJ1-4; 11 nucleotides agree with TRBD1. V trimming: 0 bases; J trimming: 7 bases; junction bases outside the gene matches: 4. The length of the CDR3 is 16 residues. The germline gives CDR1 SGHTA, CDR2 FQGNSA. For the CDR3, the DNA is TGTGCCAGCAGCTTAGCGGGGGGGACAGGGGGTGAAAAACTGTTTTTT. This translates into CASSLAGGTGGEKLFF.

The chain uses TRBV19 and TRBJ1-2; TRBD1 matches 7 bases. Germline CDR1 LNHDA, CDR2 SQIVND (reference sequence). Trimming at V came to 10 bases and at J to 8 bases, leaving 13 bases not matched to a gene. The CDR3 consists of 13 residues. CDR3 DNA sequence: TGTGCCACAAACCCCAGACAGGGCCCCGGCTACACCTTC. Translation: CATNPRQGPGYTF.

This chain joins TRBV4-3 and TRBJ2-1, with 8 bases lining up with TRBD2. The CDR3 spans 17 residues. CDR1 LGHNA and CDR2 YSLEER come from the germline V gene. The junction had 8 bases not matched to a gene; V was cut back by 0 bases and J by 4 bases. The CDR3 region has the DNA TGCGCCAGCAGCCAAGATCTCCCCAGCGGGGGATACAATGAGCAGTTCTTC. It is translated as CASSQDLPSGGYNEQFF.

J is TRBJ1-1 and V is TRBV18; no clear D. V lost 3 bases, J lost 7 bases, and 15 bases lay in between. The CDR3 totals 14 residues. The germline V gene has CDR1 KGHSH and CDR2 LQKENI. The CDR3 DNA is TGTGCCAGCTCACCCCGGGAAGGGTCGGATGAAGCTTTCTTT. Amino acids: CASSPREGSDEAFF.

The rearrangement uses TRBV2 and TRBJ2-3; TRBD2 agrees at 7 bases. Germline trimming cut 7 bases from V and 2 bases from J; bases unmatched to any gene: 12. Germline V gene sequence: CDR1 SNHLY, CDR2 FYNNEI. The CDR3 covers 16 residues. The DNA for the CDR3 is TGTGCCAGCATACTGGGACTACCCCCTCTCACAGATACGCAGTATTTT. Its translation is CASILGLPPLTDTQYF.

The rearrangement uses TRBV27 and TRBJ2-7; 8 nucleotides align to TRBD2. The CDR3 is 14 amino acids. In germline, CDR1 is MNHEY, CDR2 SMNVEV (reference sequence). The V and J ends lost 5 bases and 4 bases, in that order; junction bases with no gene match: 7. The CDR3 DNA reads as TGTGCCAGCAGTCTCCGGGGGGGTATATACGAGCAGTACTTC. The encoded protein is CASSLRGGIYEQYF.

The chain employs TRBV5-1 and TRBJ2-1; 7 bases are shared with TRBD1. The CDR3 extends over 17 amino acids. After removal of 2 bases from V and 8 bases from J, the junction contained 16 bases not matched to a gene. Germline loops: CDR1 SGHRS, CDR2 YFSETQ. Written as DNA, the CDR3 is TGCGCCAGCAGCTTTGGCCCGACAGGGCGCGCTACCTATGAGCAGTTCTTC. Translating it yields CASSFGPTGRATYEQFF.

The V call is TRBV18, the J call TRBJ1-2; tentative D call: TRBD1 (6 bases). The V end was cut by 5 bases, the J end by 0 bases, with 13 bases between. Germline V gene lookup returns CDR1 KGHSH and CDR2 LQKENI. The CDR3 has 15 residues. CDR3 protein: CASSAGDPPNYGYTF. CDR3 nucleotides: TGTGCCAGCTCAGCAGGGGACCCCCCTAACTATGGCTACACCTTC.

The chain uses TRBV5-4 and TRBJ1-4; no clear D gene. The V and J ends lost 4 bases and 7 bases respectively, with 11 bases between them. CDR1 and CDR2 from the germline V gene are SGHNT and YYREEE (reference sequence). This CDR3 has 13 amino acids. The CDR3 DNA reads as TGTGCCAGCAGCGTCGACATGGGTGAAAAACTGTTTTTT. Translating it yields CASSVDMGEKLFF. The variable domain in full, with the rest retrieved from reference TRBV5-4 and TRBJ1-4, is ETGVTQSPTHLIKTRGQQVTLRCSSQSGHNTVSWYQQALGQGPQFIFQYYREEENGRGNFPPRFSGLQFPNYSSELNVNALELDDSALYLCASSVDMGEKLFFGSGTQLSVL.

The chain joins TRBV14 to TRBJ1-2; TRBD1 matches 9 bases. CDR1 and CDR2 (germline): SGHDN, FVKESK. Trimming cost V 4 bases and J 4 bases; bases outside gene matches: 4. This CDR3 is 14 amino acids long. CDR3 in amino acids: CASSPTGGTYGYTF. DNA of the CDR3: TGTGCCAGCAGCCCTACAGGGGGCACCTATGGCTACACCTTC.

The CDR3 spells CAWSRGIAGNTIYF. The CDR3 DNA sequence: TGTGCCTGGAGCCGGGGAATAGCTGGAAACACCATATATTTT. V gene TRBV30 combines with J gene TRBJ1-3; no clear D gene. Deletions cut 3 bases from V and 2 bases from J, with 11 bases between. Germline assignment: CDR1 GTSNPN and CDR2 SVGIG (reference sequence). CDR3 size: 14 residues. The full variable domain, in which reference TRBV30 and TRBJ1-3 provide the parts outside the CDR3, is SQTIHQWPATLVQPVGSPLSLECTVEGTSNPNLYWYRQAAGRGLQLLFYSVGIGQISSEVPQNLSASRPQDRQFILSSKKLLLSDSGFYLCAWSRGIAGNTIYFGEGSWLTVV.

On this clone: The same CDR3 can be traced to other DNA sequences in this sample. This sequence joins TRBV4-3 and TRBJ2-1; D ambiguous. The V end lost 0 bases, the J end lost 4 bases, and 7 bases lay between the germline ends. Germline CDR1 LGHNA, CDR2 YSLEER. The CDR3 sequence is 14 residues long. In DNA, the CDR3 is TGCGCCAGCAGCCAAGACGGCGGATACAATGAGCAGTTCTTC. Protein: CASSQDGGYNEQFF.

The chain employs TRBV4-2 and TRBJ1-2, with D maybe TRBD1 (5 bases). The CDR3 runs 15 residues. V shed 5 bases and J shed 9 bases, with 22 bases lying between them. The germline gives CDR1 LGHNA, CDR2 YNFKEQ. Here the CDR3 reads CASSSGGAGPGSYTF. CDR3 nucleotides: TGTGCCAGCAGCTCGGGGGGAGCGGGTCCGGGGAGCTACACCTTC.

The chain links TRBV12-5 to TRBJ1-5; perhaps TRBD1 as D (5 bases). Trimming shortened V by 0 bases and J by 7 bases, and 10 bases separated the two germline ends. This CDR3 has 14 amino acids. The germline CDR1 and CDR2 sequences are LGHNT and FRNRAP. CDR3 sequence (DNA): TGTGCTAGTGGTTTGGTGGGACTCCTACAGCCCCAGCATTTT. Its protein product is CASGLVGLLQPQHF.

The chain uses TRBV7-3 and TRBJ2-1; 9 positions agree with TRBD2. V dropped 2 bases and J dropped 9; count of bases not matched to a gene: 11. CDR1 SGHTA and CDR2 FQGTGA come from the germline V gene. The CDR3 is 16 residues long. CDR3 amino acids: CASSLSGGGAGFEQFF. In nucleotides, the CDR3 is TGTGCCAGCAGCTTATCGGGCGGGGGGGCCGGGTTTGAGCAGTTCTTC.

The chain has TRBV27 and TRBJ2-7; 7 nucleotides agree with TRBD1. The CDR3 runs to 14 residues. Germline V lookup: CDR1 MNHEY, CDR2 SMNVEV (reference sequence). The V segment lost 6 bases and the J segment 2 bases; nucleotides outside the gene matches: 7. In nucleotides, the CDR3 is TGTGCCAGCAGGACTGTACAGGGGACCTACGAGCAGTACTTC. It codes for CASRTVQGTYEQYF.

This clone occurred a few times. CDR3 sequence (DNA): TGTGCCAGCAGTAACCCTCTTGCGGGGGGTCTAGATACGCAGTATTTT. Translation: CASSNPLAGGLDTQYF. The chain joins TRBV6-6 to TRBJ2-3; the match to TRBD2 covers 8 bases. CDR1 MNHNY and CDR2 SVGAGI come from the germline V gene (reference sequence). The ends lost 5 bases at V and 5 bases at J; junction bases unmatched: 12. This CDR3 contains 16 residues.

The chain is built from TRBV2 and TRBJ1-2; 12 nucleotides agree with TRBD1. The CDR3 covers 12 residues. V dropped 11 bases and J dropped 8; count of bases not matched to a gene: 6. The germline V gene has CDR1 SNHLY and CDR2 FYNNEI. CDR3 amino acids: CAGRDRGRGYTF. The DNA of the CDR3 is TGTGCCGGGAGGGACAGGGGGCGAGGCTACACCTTC.